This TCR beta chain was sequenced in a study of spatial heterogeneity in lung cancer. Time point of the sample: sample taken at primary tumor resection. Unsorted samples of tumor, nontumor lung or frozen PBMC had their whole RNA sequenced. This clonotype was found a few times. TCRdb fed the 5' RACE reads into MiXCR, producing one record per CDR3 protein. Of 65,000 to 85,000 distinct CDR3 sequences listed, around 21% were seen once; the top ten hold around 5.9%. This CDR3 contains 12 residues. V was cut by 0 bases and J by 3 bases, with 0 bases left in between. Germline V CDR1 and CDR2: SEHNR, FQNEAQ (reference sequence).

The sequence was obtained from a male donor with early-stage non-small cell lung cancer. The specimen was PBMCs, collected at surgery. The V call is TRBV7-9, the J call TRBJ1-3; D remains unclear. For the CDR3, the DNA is TGTGCCAGCAGCTTAGCTGGAAACACCATATATTTT. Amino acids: CASSLAGNTIYF.